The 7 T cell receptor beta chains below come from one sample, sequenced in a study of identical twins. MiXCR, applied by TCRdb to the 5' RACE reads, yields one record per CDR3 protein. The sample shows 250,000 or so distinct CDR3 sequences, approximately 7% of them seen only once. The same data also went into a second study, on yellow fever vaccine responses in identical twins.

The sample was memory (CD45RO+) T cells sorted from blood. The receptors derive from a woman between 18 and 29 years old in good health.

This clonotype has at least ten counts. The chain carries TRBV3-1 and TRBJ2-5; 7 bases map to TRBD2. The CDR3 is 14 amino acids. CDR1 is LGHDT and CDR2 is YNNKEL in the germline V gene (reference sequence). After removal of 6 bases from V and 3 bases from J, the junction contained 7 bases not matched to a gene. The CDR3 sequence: CASSHMGGKETQYF. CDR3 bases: TGTGCCAGCAGTCACATGGGGGGGAAAGAGACCCAGTACTTC.

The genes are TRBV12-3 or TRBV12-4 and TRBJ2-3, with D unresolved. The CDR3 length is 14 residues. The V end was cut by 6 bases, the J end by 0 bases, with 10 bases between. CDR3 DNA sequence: TGTGCCAGCAGCCTCCAGACTAGCACAGATACGCAGTATTTT. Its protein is CASSLQTSTDTQYF.

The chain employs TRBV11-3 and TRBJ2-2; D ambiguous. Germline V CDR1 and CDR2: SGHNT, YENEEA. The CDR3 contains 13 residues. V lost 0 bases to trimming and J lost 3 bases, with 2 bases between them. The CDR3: CASSLEDTGELFF. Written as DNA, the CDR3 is TGTGCCAGCAGCTTAGAGGACACCGGGGAGCTGTTTTTT.

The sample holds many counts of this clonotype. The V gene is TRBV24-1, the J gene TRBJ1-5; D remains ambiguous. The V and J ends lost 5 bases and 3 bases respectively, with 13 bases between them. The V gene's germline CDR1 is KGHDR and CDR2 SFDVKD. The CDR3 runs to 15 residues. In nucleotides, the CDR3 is TGTGCCACCAGTGGCCCCGGGTCATCCAATCAGCCCCAGCATTTT. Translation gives CATSGPGSSNQPQHF.

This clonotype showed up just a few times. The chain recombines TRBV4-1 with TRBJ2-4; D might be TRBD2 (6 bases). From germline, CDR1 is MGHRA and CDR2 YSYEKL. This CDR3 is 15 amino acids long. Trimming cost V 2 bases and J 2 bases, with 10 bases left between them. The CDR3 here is CASSQPAGPKNIQYF. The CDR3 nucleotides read TGCGCCAGCAGCCAACCCGCGGGACCCAAAAACATTCAGTACTTC.

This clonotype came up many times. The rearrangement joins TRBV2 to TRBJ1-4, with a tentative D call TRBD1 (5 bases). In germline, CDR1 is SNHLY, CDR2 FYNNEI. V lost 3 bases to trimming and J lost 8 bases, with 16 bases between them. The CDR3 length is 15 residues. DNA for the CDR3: TGTGCCAGCAGTGACGTTATGCAGGGCGGAGAAAAACTGTTTTTT. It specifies CASSDVMQGGEKLFF.

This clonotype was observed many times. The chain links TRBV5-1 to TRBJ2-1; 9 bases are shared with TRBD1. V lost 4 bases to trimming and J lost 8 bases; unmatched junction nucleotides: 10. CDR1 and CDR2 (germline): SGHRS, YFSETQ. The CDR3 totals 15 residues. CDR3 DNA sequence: TGCGCCAGCAGCCCCCGACGGGACAGGGTAGATGAGCAGTTCTTC. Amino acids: CASSPRRDRVDEQFF. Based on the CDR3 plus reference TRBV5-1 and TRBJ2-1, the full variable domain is KAGVTQTPRYLIKTRGQQVTLSCSPISGHRSVSWYQQTPGQGLQFLFEYFSETQRNKGNFPGRFSGRQFSNSRSEMNVSTLELGDSALYLCASSPRRDRVDEQFFGPGTRLTVL.